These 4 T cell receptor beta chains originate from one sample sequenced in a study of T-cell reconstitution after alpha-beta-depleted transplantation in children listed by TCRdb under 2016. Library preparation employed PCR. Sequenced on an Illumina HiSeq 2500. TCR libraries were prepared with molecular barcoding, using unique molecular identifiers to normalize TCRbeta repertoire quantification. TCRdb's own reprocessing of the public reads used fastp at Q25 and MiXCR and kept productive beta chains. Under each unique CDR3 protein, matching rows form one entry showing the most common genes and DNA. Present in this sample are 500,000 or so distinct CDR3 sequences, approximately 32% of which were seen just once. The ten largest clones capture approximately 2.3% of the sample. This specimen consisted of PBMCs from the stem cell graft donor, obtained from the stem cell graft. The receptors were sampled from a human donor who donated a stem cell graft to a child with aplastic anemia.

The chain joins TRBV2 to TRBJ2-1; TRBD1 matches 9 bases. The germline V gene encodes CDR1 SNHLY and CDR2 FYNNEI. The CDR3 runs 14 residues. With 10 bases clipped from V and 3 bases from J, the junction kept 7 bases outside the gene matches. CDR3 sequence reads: CANTLDRGYNEQFF. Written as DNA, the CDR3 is TGTGCCAATACGTTGGACAGGGGCTACAATGAGCAGTTCTTC.

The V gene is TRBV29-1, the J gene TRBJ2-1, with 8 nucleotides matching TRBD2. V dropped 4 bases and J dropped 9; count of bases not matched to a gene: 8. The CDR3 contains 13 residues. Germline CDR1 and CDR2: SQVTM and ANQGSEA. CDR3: CSVGANGRGEQFF. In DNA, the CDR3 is TGCAGCGTTGGGGCGAACGGGAGGGGTGAGCAGTTCTTC.

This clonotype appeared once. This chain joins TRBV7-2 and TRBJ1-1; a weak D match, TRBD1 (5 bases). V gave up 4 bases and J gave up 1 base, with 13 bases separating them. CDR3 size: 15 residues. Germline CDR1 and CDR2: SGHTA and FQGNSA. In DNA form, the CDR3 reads TGTGCCAGCAGCTGGGGCCCCAGTAAGAACACTGAAGCTTTCTTT. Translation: CASSWGPSKNTEAFF.

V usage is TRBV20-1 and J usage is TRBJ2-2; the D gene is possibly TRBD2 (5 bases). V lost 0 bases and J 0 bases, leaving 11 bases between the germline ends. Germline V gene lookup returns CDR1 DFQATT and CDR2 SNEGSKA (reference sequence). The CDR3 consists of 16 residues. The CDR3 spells CSARDRTGTNTGELFF. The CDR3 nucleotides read TGCAGTGCTAGAGATAGGACGGGGACGAACACCGGGGAGCTGTTTTTT.